This T cell receptor beta chain was sequenced for a study of blood T cell repertoires in COVID-19 (dated by TCRdb to 2019 to 2021). Describing the broader study: Samples from collaborators originated in the United States, Italy and Spain and spanned both the acute and convalescent phases of COVID-19. A de-identified subject ID, COVID-19 status, age in years and sex were almost always included in the sample metadata. HLA class I and class II types, where available, came from metadata supplied by the sample provider rather than from assay-based typing. The dataset comprised deeply sampled blood TCRbeta repertoires from subjects exposed to, actively infected with, or recovered from COVID-19. The material from the prospective study consisted of cDNA or gDNA derived from T cells, B-cell-depleted T cells, or PBMCs. The samples were drawn from the first 160 participants of the ongoing ImmuneRACE study and from 1,200 or so subjects provided by 6 global collaborators. The repertoires were made available in a free public database intended to serve as a resource for research on the immune response to SARS-CoV-2.

TCRbeta CDR3 regions were amplified from genomic DNA by means of the immunoSEQ Assay, a bias-controlled multiplex PCR. In the original analysis: Nucleated cell counts per sample were estimated from amplification of reference gene primers within the assay. Sequence reads were collapsed and filtered to measure the absolute abundance of every unique TCRbeta CDR3 rearrangement. For each sample, productive Simpson clonality was calculated by taking the square root of Simpson's diversity index across productive rearrangements. The immuneACCESS repertoire file appears here via TCRdb, limited to in-frame rearrangements. These files lack a portion of the clones; in checked studies, under half of the deficit traces to unresolved V genes, and the cause of the others is not known. The V and J calls and clone size come from that table; D and trimming were worked out from the DNA. Recorded for this sample are over 75,000 clones; approximately 90% of them occurred a single time. The ten largest make up about 2.5% of the sample.

The full study reports these points: Clinical and demographic metadata were provided uncurated, with the amount varying by source and participant.

A distance of 14 bases separates the germline ends of V and J, which lose 8 bases and 0 bases respectively. Via the germline V gene, CDR1 is SQVTM and CDR2 ANQGSEA. The CDR3 has 14 amino acids, counting the end cysteine and phenylalanine. This entry keeps only the CDR3 DNA: 42 bases, framed from base 1. Collaborating institutions collected whole blood in K2EDTA tubes following their own protocols. For TCRbeta analysis, collaborator samples were shipped as frozen whole blood, as isolated PBMCs, or as DNA extracted from either sample type. This clone was observed a single time. Its antigen is still unknown. No base quality values were provided; no much bigger clone lies one nucleotide off.

The sequencing input was peripheral blood. The source of this sequence is a human donor with active COVID-19. The donor label of this sample is uncertain. This chain joins TRBV29-1 to TRBJ2-1, with no confidently assigned D gene. The bases read TGCAGCTTCCAGACACCGAGCTCCTACAATGAGCAGTTCTTC. The resulting protein is CSFQTPSSYNEQFF.